What follows describes a single T cell receptor (beta chain). The antigen is undetermined. Selected positively for CCR7 and CD45RO-negative, naive CD8 cells excluded terminally differentiated effector memory CD45RA+ cells. These data are taken from a study of shared clonotypes between healthy human individuals. Study information: Three plates each covered CD4 naive and memory; CD8 naive two, CD8 memory one. General study points: Sequencing depth was a factor that was expected to affect clonotype sharing among donors. A reduction in generation probabilities was seen for non-shared clonotypes relative to those shared by all four donors.

The CDR3 is 12 residues long. The germline V gene encodes CDR1 MNHEY and CDR2 SMNVEV (reference sequence). V shed 8 bases and J shed 4 bases, with 12 bases lying between them. Over several immunoSEQ plates, each subset's genomic DNA was distributed in even portions. Profiling relied on immunoSEQ multiplex PCR, and the TCRdb table lists in-frame clones only, not all of them. The repertoire has about 610,000 clones, roughly 95% of them found once; the top ten carry about 0.11%. Specimen: naive CD8+ T cells sorted from blood. The V and J genes are TRBV27 and TRBJ2-7; possible D gene TRBD2, 6 bases. This sequence originates from a woman under 40 in good health. The CDR3 DNA reads as TGTGCCAGCGGGAGGTATATATACGAGCAGTACTTC. Residues: CASGRYIYEQYF.